What follows describes a single T cell receptor beta chain. This clonotype was seen ten or more times. Which antigen it targets is not known. Per-base quality was not reported, and no clone a single base away is much larger than it. This sample stems from a study of Graves' ophthalmopathy and Graves' hyperthyroidism (dated by TCRdb to 2016 to 2018). Regarding the research as a whole: A patient counted as having stable hyperthyroidism if there was no progression to ophthalmopathy within 18 months of follow-up. TCR beta repertoire signatures were used to distinguish Graves' ophthalmopathy from Graves' hyperthyroidism and to predict progression to ophthalmopathy. An independent validation cohort was composed of approximately 18 hyperthyroidism patients and about 16 patients who later progressed from hyperthyroidism to ophthalmopathy. A discovery set of 95 to 100 patients (43 ophthalmopathy, 55 to 60 stable hyperthyroidism) was enrolled to explore V-J signatures distinguishing ophthalmopathy from hyperthyroidism. T-cell repertoires of thyroid tissue and blood were compared in 5 or 6 hyperthyroidism patients. In total, some 130 blood samples were TCR-sequenced: roughly 45 ophthalmopathy, approximately 80 hyperthyroidism and about 17 hyperthyroidism-to-ophthalmopathy patients. Following sample collection, hyperthyroidism patients were given methimazole at a starting dose of 30 mg daily, and ophthalmopathy patients were given high-dose intravenous methylprednisolone.

The junction carries 16 bases between V and J, which are trimmed by 0 bases and 3 bases respectively. Reading from cysteine to phenylalanine, the CDR3 counts 17 amino acids. Solely the CDR3 DNA is kept, with 51 bases framed from the first base. CDR1 SGHRS and CDR2 YFSETQ were looked up in the germline V gene. For repertoire sequencing, TCR beta CDR3 regions were amplified from RNA transcripts. HTBI primers and the Qiagen OneStep RT-PCR kit were used in a first-round RT-PCR, which was followed by a second-round multiplex PCR, size selection and purification. Libraries were sequenced on an Illumina HiSeq2000 using paired-end 100 bp reads. The original methods were these. SOAPnuke was used to process the reads, removing any read that contained adapters or uncalled bases, had a mean Phred below 15, or lacked an exact match to the constant primer or identifier. High-quality paired reads were merged with COPE v1.2.5. Clonotypes were defined as unique nucleotide sequences and were aligned to IMGT TRB V, D and J references using MiTCR v1.1. The analysis was limited to V-J combinations with a frequency above 0.0001, which together covered 99.2% of the repertoires. For each V-J combination, a TCR clonal expansion and chaos score was defined as the ratio of F50 clonal expansion to chaos observed in the TCRdist matrix. Welch's t-statistics and random forest were used to reduce features to approximately 13 V-J combinations, which were fed into a naive Bayes classifier. The similarity between thyroid and blood repertoires was quantified using the Morisita-Horn index. The public reads were reanalyzed by TCRdb: fastp trimming at Q25, MiXCR alignment, in-frame beta chains only. All rows with the same CDR3 protein become a single entry with the most common DNA and genes. The V and J calls, along with clone size, are taken from TCRdb and not from the paper's own processing. The sample contains about 1.1 million distinct CDR3 sequences, 36% of them found a single time. The ten top clones hold 11% of the sample.

Paper-wide results and their limitations: In cross-validation, the 13-signature model distinguished ophthalmopathy from stable hyperthyroidism with nearly 90% sensitivity and approximately 81% specificity, while in the test set the corresponding values were 80% and 75%. In validation, the model predicted ophthalmopathy progression with more than 55% sensitivity and about 73% specificity; 12 predicted patients were CT-confirmed with GO in a median of roughly 6.8 months. No statistical method was used to set the sample size in advance, and the investigators knew which group each participant was assigned to. Most expanded thyroid clonotypes with a frequency above 0.001 also appeared in blood, which suggests that blood repertoires may reflect the immune response in the thyroid.

Patients with hyperthyroidism were aged 18 to 65 years, had been newly diagnosed, and had a disease duration of less than 2 months. Patients with other autoimmune diseases, uncontrolled infections, pregnancy or lactation were excluded. Diagnosis was based on clinical symptoms, serum thyroxine, TRAb, thyroid ultrasound and orbital computed tomography. Total RNA was extracted with Trizol reagent and quality-checked on an Agilent 2100 Bioanalyzer. The sequence links TRBV5-1 to TRBJ1-5; the D gene is possibly TRBD1, with 5 bases matching. The receptor was isolated from an adult man with Graves' hyperthyroidism. The specimen was peripheral blood or thyroid tissue (not recorded which). Read as DNA, the sequence is TGCGCCAGCAGCTTGGGTTTGGGGGACCGTTTCAATCAGCCCCAGCATTTT. Its coded protein is CASSLGLGDRFNQPQHF.